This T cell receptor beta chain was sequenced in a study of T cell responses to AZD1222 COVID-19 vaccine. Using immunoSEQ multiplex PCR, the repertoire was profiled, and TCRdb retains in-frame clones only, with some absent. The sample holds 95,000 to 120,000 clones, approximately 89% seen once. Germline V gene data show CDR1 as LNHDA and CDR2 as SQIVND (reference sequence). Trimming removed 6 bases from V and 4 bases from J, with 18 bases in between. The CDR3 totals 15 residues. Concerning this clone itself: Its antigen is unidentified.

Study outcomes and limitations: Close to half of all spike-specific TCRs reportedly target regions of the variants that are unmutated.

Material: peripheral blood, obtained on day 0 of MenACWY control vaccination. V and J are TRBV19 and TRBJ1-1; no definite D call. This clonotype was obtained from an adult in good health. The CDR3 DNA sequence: TGTGCCAGTAGCATAAAGTTCGCGGGGTTCACTGAAGCTTTCTTT. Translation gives CASSIKFAGFTEAFF. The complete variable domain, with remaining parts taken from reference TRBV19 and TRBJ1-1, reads DGGITQSPKYLFRKEGQNVTLSCEQNLNHDAMYWYRQDPGQGLRLIYYSQIVNDFQKGDIAEGYSVSREKKESFPLTVTSAQKNPTAFYLCASSIKFAGFTEAFFGQGTRLTVV.